Given below is one T cell receptor (beta chain) in context. Its antigen is currently unknown. The CDR3 length is 16 residues. Germline V gene data show CDR1 as MGHRA and CDR2 as YSYEKL. V lost 3 bases and J 2 bases, leaving 15 bases between the germline ends. This record comes from a study of siplizumab effects on memory and regulatory T cells. Study-level results: Siplizumab significantly brought down the alloreactive sequences that trace back to unstimulated CD4+ memory cells.

Clones were read by immunoSEQ multiplex PCR, and TCRdb kept only the in-frame ones, dropping some. The sample includes 60,000 to 70,000 clones, approximately 88% of them seen just once. Material for sequencing was Tregs sorted from blood. The gene calls are TRBV4-1 and TRBJ2-3, with D tentatively TRBD2 (5 bases). The receptor was isolated from a human donor in good health. The CDR3 nucleotides read TGCGCCAGCAGCCAGTACGGTAGACTACACACAGATACGCAGTATTTT. Translated: CASSQYGRLHTDTQYF.